What follows describes a single TCR beta chain. This entry is derived from a study of cytomegalovirus exposure and HLA in healthy donors. Germline V gene lookup returns CDR1 SNHLY and CDR2 FYNNEI. V was pared by 3 bases and J by 3 bases, with 11 bases between. This CDR3 region has 14 residues. The PCR ran on 60 Vbeta and 13 Jbeta primers. Clones were sequenced by immunoSEQ multiplex PCR, and TCRdb holds only the in-frame ones, with some missing. The table records 120,000 or so clones, 75% to 90% of them present only once. Healthy bone marrow donors supplied every sample. The V call is TRBV2, the J call TRBJ1-2; no clear D. The specimen was PBMCs. The sequence derives from a man in his forties in good health and CMV-seronegative. In DNA form, the CDR3 reads TGTGCCAGCAGTGAGTTTGAGAATGACTATGGCTACACCTTC. Translated, it gives CASSEFENDYGYTF.